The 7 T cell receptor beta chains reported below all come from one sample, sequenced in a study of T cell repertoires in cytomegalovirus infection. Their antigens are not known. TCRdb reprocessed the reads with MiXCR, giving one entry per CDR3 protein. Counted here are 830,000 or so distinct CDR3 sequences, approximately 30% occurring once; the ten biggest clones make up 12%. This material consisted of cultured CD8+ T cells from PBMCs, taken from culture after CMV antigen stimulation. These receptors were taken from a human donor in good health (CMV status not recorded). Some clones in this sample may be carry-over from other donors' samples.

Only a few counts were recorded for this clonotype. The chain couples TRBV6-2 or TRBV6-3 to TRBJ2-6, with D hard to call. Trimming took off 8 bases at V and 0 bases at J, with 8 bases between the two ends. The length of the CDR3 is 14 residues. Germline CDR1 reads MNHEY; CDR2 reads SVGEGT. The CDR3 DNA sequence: TGTGCCAGCCTCGGTGGCTCTGGGGCCAACGTCCTGACTTTC. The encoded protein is CASLGGSGANVLTF.

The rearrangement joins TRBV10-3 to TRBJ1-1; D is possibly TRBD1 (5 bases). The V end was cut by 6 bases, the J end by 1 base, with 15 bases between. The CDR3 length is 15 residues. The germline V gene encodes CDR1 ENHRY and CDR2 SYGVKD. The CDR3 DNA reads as TGTGCCATCAGCGGGGACTTGAGTGGGAACACTGAAGCTTTCTTT. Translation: CAISGDLSGNTEAFF.

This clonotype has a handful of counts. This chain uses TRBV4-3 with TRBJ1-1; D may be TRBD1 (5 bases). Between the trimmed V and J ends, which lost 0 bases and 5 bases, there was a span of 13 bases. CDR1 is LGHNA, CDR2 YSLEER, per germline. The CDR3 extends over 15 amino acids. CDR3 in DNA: TGCGCCAGCAGCCAAGATTGGGGGGGAGAGACTGAAGCTTTCTTT. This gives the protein CASSQDWGGETEAFF.

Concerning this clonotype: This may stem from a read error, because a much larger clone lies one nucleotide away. The CDR3 sequence: CASSPRRGGGSDTQYF. The CDR3 nucleotides are TGTGCCAGCAGCCCGAGGCGGGGAGGGGGCTCAGATACGCAGTATTTT. This chain joins TRBV7-8 and TRBJ2-3, with D perhaps given as TRBD1 or TRBD2 (7 bases each). CDR3 length: 16 amino acids. The V gene lost 5 bases and the J gene lost 4 bases, with 19 bases spanning the gap. Per the germline V gene, CDR1 is SGHVS and CDR2 is FQNEAQ. The full variable domain, in which reference TRBV7-8 and TRBJ2-3 provide the parts outside the CDR3, is GAGVSQSPRYKVAKRGQDVALRCDPISGHVSLFWYQQALGQGPEFLTYFQNEAQLDKSGLPSDRFFAERPEGSVSTLKIQRTQQEDSAVYLCASSPRRGGGSDTQYFGPGTRLTVL.

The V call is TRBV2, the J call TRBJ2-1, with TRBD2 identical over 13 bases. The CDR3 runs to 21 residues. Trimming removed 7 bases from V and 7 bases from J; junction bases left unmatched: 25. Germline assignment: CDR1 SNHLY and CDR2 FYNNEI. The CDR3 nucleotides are TGTGCCAGCATCGGACTAGCGGGGGACTATGCCTCAAAACCCGACGGTAATGAGCAGTTCTTC. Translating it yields CASIGLAGDYASKPDGNEQFF.

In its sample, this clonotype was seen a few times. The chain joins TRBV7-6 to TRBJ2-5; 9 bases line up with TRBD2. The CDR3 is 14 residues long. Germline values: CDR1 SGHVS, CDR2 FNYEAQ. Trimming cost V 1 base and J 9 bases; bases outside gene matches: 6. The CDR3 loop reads CASSLDVLAGPQYF. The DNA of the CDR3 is TGTGCCAGCAGCTTAGATGTACTAGCGGGCCCCCAGTACTTC. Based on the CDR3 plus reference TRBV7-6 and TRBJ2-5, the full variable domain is GAGVSQSPRYKVTKRGQDVALRCDPISGHVSLYWYRQALGQGPEFLTYFNYEAQQDKSGLPNDRFSAERPEGSISTLTIQRTEQRDSAMYRCASSLDVLAGPQYFGPGTRLLVL.

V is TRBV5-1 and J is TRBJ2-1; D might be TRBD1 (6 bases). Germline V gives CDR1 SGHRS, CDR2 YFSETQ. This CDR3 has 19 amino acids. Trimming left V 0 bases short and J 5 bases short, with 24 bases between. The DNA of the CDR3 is TGCGCCAGCAGCTTGGTTTCAGTCCAACAGGGCCTCCTTAACAATGAGCAGTTCTTC. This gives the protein CASSLVSVQQGLLNNEQFF.